A selection of T cell receptor beta chains follows, all from one sample in a study of brain T cells in children with intractable seizures. Repertoires were generated with immunoSEQ multiplex PCR, while TCRdb's copy carries only in-frame clones and drops some. The sample contains about 76,000 clones, approximately 94% of which appear only once. Sequencing was performed on peripheral blood, taken at surgery. The source is a boy younger than two with tuberous sclerosis and intractable seizures. Each CDR3 is given with its conserved first and last residue. The D gene is left open where the match is weak. Size is omitted from some rows. Given values are once, few, many or a class for expanded clones.

clone size | D gene | J gene | V gene | CDR3 DNA | CDR3 protein
once | TRBD2 | TRBJ2-3 | TRBV9 | TGTGCCAGCAGCGGGTCTAGGGTGGCTAGCGGGAGCCTCAGCACAGATACGCAGTATTTT | CASSGSRVASGSLSTDTQYF
NA | TRBD1 | TRBJ1-1 | TRBV12-3/TRBV12-4 | TGTGCCAGCAGTGACAGGGGGGACACTGAAGCTTTCTTT | CASSDRGDTEAFF
NA | NA | TRBJ1-2 | TRBV11-3 | TGTGCCAGCAGCTTAGTAGGTTTGGGTAACTATGGCTACACCTTC | CASSLVGLGNYGYTF
NA | NA | TRBJ1-1 | TRBV5-4 | TGTGCCAGCAGCTTGGCCACAGAGAACACTGAAGCTTTCTTT | CASSLATENTEAFF
NA | TRBD2 | TRBJ2-1 | TRBV7-7 | TGTGCTAGCAGCTTAGGGGTAGCGGGAGTGGTTGAGCAGTTCTTC | CASSLGVAGVVEQFF
NA | TRBD1 | TRBJ2-7 | TRBV19 | TGTGCCACCCAGGGACAGGGCCATTACGAGCAGTACTTC | CATQGQGHYEQYF
NA | NA | TRBJ2-1 | TRBV5-4 | TGTGCCAGCAGCTTGGAGGGGGGTTACAATGAGCAGTTCTTC | CASSLEGGYNEQFF
NA | NA | TRBJ1-3 | TRBV6-5 | TGTGCCAGCCGAAATACAGACAACTCTGGAAACACCATATATTTT | CASRNTDNSGNTIYF
NA | NA | TRBJ2-7 | TRBV6-1 | TGTGCCAGCAGTGAATTTGGGGGCGCGGACGAGCAGTACTTC | CASSEFGGADEQYF
NA | NA | TRBJ1-5 | TRBV12-3/TRBV12-4 | TGTGCCAGCAGCCTCGCAGGGAGCCAGCCCCAGCATTTT | CASSLAGSQPQHF
NA | NA | TRBJ2-1 | TRBV19 | TGTGCCAGTAGCACCGTTTCAGGGGATTTCAATGAGCAGTTCTTC | CASSTVSGDFNEQFF
NA | NA | TRBJ1-1 | TRBV19 | TGTGCCAGTAGTATCGACGGGAACACTGAAGCTTTCTTT | CASSIDGNTEAFF
NA | NA | TRBJ2-7 | TRBV5-1 | TGCGCCAGCAGCTTGCGCGGTCTTACGGACGAGCAGTACTTC | CASSLRGLTDEQYF
NA | TRBD2 | TRBJ2-2 | TRBV5-1 | TGCGCCAGCAGCTTGGCGGGGGGGTCGAACACCGGGGAGCTGTTTTTT | CASSLAGGSNTGELFF
NA | NA | TRBJ2-7 | TRBV3-1/TRBV3-2 | TGTGCCAGTAGCCAGGCTGACAACGACGAGCAGTACTTC | CASSQADNDEQYF
NA | NA | TRBJ1-5 | TRBV5-6 | TGTGCCAGCAGCTTACGGGGAGGCGCCCAGCCCCAGCATTTT | CASSLRGGAQPQHF